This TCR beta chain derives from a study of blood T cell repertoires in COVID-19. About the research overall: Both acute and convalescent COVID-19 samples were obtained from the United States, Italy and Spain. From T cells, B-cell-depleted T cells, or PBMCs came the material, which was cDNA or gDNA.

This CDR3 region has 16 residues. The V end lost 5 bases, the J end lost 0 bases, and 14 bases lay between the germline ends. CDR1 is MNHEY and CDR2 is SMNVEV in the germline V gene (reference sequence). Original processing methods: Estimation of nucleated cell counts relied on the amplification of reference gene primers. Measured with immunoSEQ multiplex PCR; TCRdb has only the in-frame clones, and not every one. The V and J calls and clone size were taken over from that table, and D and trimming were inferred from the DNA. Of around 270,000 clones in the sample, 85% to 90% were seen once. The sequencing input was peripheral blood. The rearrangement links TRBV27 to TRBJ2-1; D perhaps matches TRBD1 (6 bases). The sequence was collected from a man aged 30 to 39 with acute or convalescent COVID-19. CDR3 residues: CASSPGVTSSYNEQFF. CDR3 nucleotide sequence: TGTGCCAGCAGTCCAGGGGTGACCAGCTCCTACAATGAGCAGTTCTTC.